This T cell receptor beta chain stems from a study of OX40 agonist ivuxolimab in advanced cancers. Study in general: Ivuxolimab, an agonist antibody against OX40 (CD134), was given to patients.

Germline V CDR1 and CDR2: LNHDA, SQIVND (reference sequence). The CDR3 loop spans 16 amino acids. The trim removed 3 bases at V and 2 bases at J, leaving 6 bases unmatched. TCRdb's table, derived via immunoSEQ multiplex PCR, lists solely in-frame clones and lacks some. The data contain about 59,000 clones, 84% of them singletons. The chain joins TRBV19 to TRBJ2-3; 9 bases map to TRBD2. The source material was CD4+ or CD8+ T cells sorted from blood, sampled in a trial of the OX40 agonist ivuxolimab. This sequence originates from an adult with an advanced solid tumor such as melanoma, head and neck, liver or kidney cancer. This CDR3 reads CASSIHASGATDTQYF. CDR3 bases: TGTGCCAGTAGTATTCATGCTAGCGGGGCCACAGATACGCAGTATTTT. Full variable domain (rest looked up from reference TRBV19 and TRBJ2-3): DGGITQSPKYLFRKEGQNVTLSCEQNLNHDAMYWYRQDPGQGLRLIYYSQIVNDFQKGDIAEGYSVSREKKESFPLTVTSAQKNPTAFYLCASSIHASGATDTQYFGPGTRLTVL.